The 20 T cell receptor beta chains below were found in one sample sequenced in a study of vaccination effects on CD4 cells after COVID-19. After less than twelve days in culture, the CD4+ T cells were isolated. The person had a PCR-confirmed SARS-CoV-2 infection during March to December 2020. Each person got two doses of an mRNA SARS-CoV-2 vaccine, BNT162b2 or mRNA-1273. No antigen has been assigned to these receptors. The protocol was immunoSEQ multiplex PCR, while the TCRdb copy is restricted to in-frame clones and leaves out a portion. Seen here are over 35,000 clones, less than 85% observed once, and the top ten hold around 3.5%. Sequencing was performed on CD4+ T cells from PBMCs cultured without peptide, taken after COVID-19 vaccination. The receptor source for this set is a human donor who had a prior SARS-CoV-2 infection.

The rearrangement links TRBV9 to TRBJ2-1; a possible D gene is TRBD2 (7 bases). Trimming removed 6 bases at V and 10 bases at J, with 20 bases between. The CDR3 spans 14 residues. Germline CDR1 SGDLS, CDR2 YYNGEE. CDR3 residues: CASTEPAGAGEQFF. DNA of the CDR3: TGTGCCAGCACCGAGCCGGCGGGGGCGGGCGAGCAGTTCTTC.

The chain joins TRBV30 to TRBJ2-2; 7 positions agree with TRBD2. Trimming took 4 bases from V and 3 from J; bases not matched to a gene: 5. The CDR3 spans 14 residues. Germline assignment: CDR1 GTSNPN and CDR2 SVGIG (reference sequence). The CDR3 loop reads CAWMSGAYTGELFF. The CDR3 nucleotides read TGTGCCTGGATGAGCGGGGCGTACACCGGGGAGCTGTTTTTT. The full variable domain, its missing parts supplied by reference TRBV30 and TRBJ2-2, is SQTIHQWPATLVQPVGSPLSLECTVEGTSNPNLYWYRQAAGRGLQLLFYSVGIGQISSEVPQNLSASRPQDRQFILSSKKLLLSDSGFYLCAWMSGAYTGELFFGEGSRLTVL.

The chain couples TRBV18 to TRBJ1-1, with D maybe TRBD1 (5 bases). Germline V lookup: CDR1 KGHSH, CDR2 LQKENI. Trimming took off 2 bases at V and 3 bases at J, with 13 bases between the two ends. This CDR3 is built from 15 residues. CDR3 residues: CASSPSGDLYTEAFF. For the CDR3, the DNA is TGTGCCAGCTCACCATCTGGGGACCTCTACACTGAAGCTTTCTTT.

CDR3 protein: CASSQTGGVAYEWQYF. Written as DNA, the CDR3 is TGTGCCAGCAGCCAGACAGGGGGGGTCGCCTACGAGTGGCAGTACTTC. The genes are TRBV5-8 and TRBJ2-7; 9 bases agree with TRBD1. Germline V gives CDR1 SGHTS, CDR2 YDEGEE. The CDR3 contains 16 residues. Unmatched junction bases numbered 17, after V lost 4 bases and J lost 9 bases.

The V gene is TRBV19, the J gene TRBJ2-7; the match to TRBD2 covers 8 bases. The CDR3 consists of 14 residues. The germline V gene has CDR1 LNHDA and CDR2 SQIVND (reference sequence). V lost 2 bases, J lost 0 bases, and 0 bases stayed unmatched. CDR3 in amino acids: CASSISGSSYEQYF. The CDR3 coding sequence is TGTGCCAGTAGTATAAGCGGGAGCTCCTACGAGCAGTACTTC.

The gene calls are TRBV5-1 and TRBJ1-2, with TRBD1 matching over 7 bases. The junction had 3 bases not matched to a gene; V was cut back by 4 bases and J by 0 bases. Germline CDR1 and CDR2: SGHRS and YFSETQ. CDR3 size: 14 residues. Here the CDR3 DNA reads TGCGCCAGCAGCGAGGGGGCTACTAACTATGGCTACACCTTC. Translating gives CASSEGATNYGYTF.

V is TRBV2 and J is TRBJ2-5; no clear D gene. Per germline, CDR1 SNHLY and CDR2 FYNNEI. This CDR3 spans 13 amino acids. The V end lost 7 bases, the J end lost 2 bases, and 11 bases lay between the germline ends. CDR3 nucleotides: TGTGCCAGCAATTATCCTAGGCAAGAGACCCAGTACTTC. Translated: CASNYPRQETQYF.

This clone has just one count. V and J are TRBV30 and TRBJ2-7; no clear D. The V gene's germline CDR1 is GTSNPN and CDR2 SVGIG (reference sequence). Trimming cost V 1 base and J 7 bases, with 11 bases left between them. This CDR3 contains 12 residues. This CDR3 reads CAWSGDAGEQYF. For the CDR3, the DNA is TGTGCCTGGAGTGGAGACGCTGGGGAGCAGTACTTC.

In DNA, the CDR3 is TGTGCCAGCAGCTCCGGGAATGTTCAGGCTCAGCCCCAGCATTTT. Residues: CASSSGNVQAQPQHF. The chain is built from TRBV5-6 and TRBJ1-5; D gene uncertain. The V gene lost 3 bases and the J gene lost 6 bases, with 16 bases spanning the gap. This CDR3 comprises 15 residues. Germline V lookup: CDR1 SGHDT, CDR2 YYEEEE. The whole variable domain, remainder taken from reference TRBV5-6 and TRBJ1-5, is DAGVTQSPTHLIKTRGQQVTLRCSPKSGHDTVSWYQQALGQGPQFIFQYYEEEERQRGNFPDRFSGHQFPNYSSELNVNALLLGDSALYLCASSSGNVQAQPQHFGDGTRLSIL.

The genes are TRBV12-5 and TRBJ2-7; 11 bases are a match to TRBD1. V was pared by 0 bases and J by 9 bases, with 7 bases of the junction left unmatched. Per the germline V gene, CDR1 is LGHNT and CDR2 is FRNRAP. The CDR3 runs 15 residues. The CDR3 DNA reads as TGTGCTAGTGGTTTGGTCTTAGGGGGACAGGGGGTGCAGTACTTC. Residues: CASGLVLGGQGVQYF. The entire variable domain, with the rest obtained from reference TRBV12-5 and TRBJ2-7, is as follows: DARVTQTPRHKVTEMGQEVTMRCQPILGHNTVFWYRQTMMQGLELLAYFRNRAPLDDSGMPKDRFSAEMPDATLATLKIQPSEPRDSAVYFCASGLVLGGQGVQYFGPGTRLTVT.

V gene TRBV7-9 combines with J gene TRBJ2-1, with TRBD2 matching 7 bases. The trim removed 5 bases at V and 2 bases at J, leaving 12 bases unmatched. Germline assignment: CDR1 SEHNR and CDR2 FQNEAQ (reference sequence). The CDR3 spans 17 residues. The CDR3 nucleotides are TGTGCCAGCAGCAGGCCCCCGGGACTAAAACCCTACAATGAGCAGTTCTTC. This codes for CASSRPPGLKPYNEQFF.

The V call is TRBV9, the J call TRBJ2-1; no firm D call. The V and J ends lost 2 bases and 0 bases respectively, with 6 bases between them. The CDR3 covers 14 residues. Germline assignment: CDR1 SGDLS and CDR2 YYNGEE. The CDR3 reads CASSVGSSYNEQFF. The CDR3 DNA follows: TGTGCCAGCAGCGTCGGTAGCTCCTACAATGAGCAGTTCTTC.

The chain is built from TRBV4-1 and TRBJ1-3, with a possible D match to TRBD1 (6 bases). V shed 0 bases and J shed 6 bases, with 18 bases lying between them. The CDR3 spans 17 residues. Germline V lookup: CDR1 MGHRA, CDR2 YSYEKL. Here the CDR3 reads CASSQDLGGAGVNTIYF. The CDR3 DNA sequence: TGCGCCAGCAGCCAAGATCTCGGGGGCGCTGGGGTAAACACCATATATTTT.

This rearrangement joins TRBV5-1 to TRBJ1-1; 8 nucleotides agree with TRBD1. J gave up 3 bases and V 5 bases, and 6 bases lay outside the gene matches. In germline, CDR1 is SGHRS, CDR2 YFSETQ. This CDR3 is 14 amino acids long. CDR3 DNA sequence: TGCGCCAGCAGGACGCAGGGGGCAGACACTGAAGCTTTCTTT. It is translated as CASRTQGADTEAFF.

This rearrangement joins TRBV11-3 to TRBJ2-3; the D is unclear. Germline V gives CDR1 SGHNT, CDR2 YENEEA. This CDR3 is built from 15 residues. Trimming stripped 0 bases from V and 0 bases from J, with 7 bases between. The CDR3 DNA reads TGTGCCAGCAGCTTAGATTCTGGGAGCACAGATACGCAGTATTTT. It is translated as CASSLDSGSTDTQYF.

The V and J genes are TRBV12-3 or TRBV12-4 and TRBJ1-2; D unresolved. V was trimmed by 2 bases and J by 5 bases, leaving 6 bases between them. The CDR3 runs 12 residues. The CDR3 region is CASSLYRYGYTF. The DNA of the CDR3 is TGTGCCAGCAGTTTATACAGATATGGCTACACCTTC.

This clone has just a few counts. This chain links TRBV3-1 (or the pseudogene TRBV3-2) with TRBJ1-3, with 9 bases matching TRBD1. Germline V gene sequence: CDR1 LGHDT, CDR2 YNNKEL (reference sequence). The length of the CDR3 is 15 residues. Germline trimming cut 4 bases from V and 2 bases from J; bases unmatched to any gene: 3. DNA of the CDR3: TGTGCCAGCAGCCTACAGGGGGCGCCTGGAAACACCATATATTTT. Protein sequence: CASSLQGAPGNTIYF.

The chain has TRBV2 and TRBJ1-5, with 7 bases fitting TRBD1. Germline loops: CDR1 SNHLY, CDR2 FYNNEI. V shed 6 bases, J shed 7 bases, and the junction held 9 bases outside the gene matches. This CDR3 is 14 amino acids long. The CDR3 coding sequence is TGTGCCAGCAGGTCGGGACAGTTCTGGCAGCCCCAGCATTTT. Translated: CASRSGQFWQPQHF.

The chain combines TRBV5-8 with TRBJ1-4; 10 bases match TRBD1. The CDR3 runs to 19 residues. Unmatched junction bases numbered 18, after V lost 7 bases and J lost 3 bases. CDR1 is SGHTS, CDR2 YDEGEE, per germline. CDR3 sequence reads: CASPFFKVDRGQSNEKLFF. CDR3 in DNA: TGTGCCAGCCCGTTTTTTAAAGTCGACAGGGGGCAGTCTAATGAAAAACTGTTTTTT.

The chain uses TRBV18 and TRBJ2-6; weak D call: TRBD2 (5 bases). Germline assignment: CDR1 KGHSH and CDR2 LQKENI. The CDR3 covers 19 residues. The ends were cut back, 6 bases at V and 0 bases at J, with 21 bases in the middle. This chain's CDR3 is CASSPSPAADPSGANVLTF. The CDR3, as DNA: TGTGCCAGCTCCCCAAGTCCCGCAGCGGATCCCTCTGGGGCCAACGTCCTGACTTTC.